This entry features one T cell receptor (beta chain) sequence. The sample belongs to a study of cytomegalovirus exposure and HLA in healthy donors. Germline CDR1 LGHNT, CDR2 FRNRAP. Germline trimming cut 6 bases from V and 6 bases from J; bases unmatched to any gene: 9. The length of the CDR3 is 15 residues. PCR involved 60 Vbeta and 13 Jbeta primers. Measured with immunoSEQ multiplex PCR; TCRdb has only the in-frame clones, and not every one. The data contain about 140,000 clones, more than 75% of them singletons. The chain uses TRBV12-5 and TRBJ1-5; 9 nucleotides match TRBD1. The receptor was isolated from a man aged 35 to 55 in good health and CMV-seronegative. Sequences were obtained from PBMCs. CDR3 loop: CASGFSGTGSQPQHF. The CDR3 region has the DNA TGTGCTAGTGGCTTCTCCGGGACAGGGAGTCAGCCCCAGCATTTT.